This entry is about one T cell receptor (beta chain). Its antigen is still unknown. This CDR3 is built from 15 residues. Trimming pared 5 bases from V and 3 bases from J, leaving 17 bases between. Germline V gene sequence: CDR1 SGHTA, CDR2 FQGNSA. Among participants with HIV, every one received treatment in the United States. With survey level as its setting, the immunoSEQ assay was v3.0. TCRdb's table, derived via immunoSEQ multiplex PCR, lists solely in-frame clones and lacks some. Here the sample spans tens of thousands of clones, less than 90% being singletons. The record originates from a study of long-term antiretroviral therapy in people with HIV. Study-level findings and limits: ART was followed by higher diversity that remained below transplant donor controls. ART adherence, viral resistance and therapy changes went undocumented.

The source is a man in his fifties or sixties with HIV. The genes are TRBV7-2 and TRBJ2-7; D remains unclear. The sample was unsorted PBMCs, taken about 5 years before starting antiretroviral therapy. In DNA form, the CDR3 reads TGTGCCAGCAGCCCCGCGGTGGGAAGAGACTACGAGCAGTACTTC. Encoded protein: CASSPAVGRDYEQYF.